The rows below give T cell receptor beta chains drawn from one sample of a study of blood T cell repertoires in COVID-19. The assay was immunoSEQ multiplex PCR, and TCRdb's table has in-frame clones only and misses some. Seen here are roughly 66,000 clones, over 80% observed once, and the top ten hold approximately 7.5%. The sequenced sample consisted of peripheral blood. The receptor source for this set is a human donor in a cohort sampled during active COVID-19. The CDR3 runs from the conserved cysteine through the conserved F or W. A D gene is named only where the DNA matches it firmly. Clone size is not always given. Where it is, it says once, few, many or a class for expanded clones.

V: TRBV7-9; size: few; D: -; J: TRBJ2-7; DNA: TGTGCCAGCAGCTTAGGCTTGAGGGGGGGCGACTACGAGCAGTACTTC; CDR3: CASSLGLRGGDYEQYF
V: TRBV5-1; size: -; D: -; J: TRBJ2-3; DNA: TGCGCCAGCAGCGCCCGAGTAGATACGCAGTATTTT; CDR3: CASSARVDTQYF
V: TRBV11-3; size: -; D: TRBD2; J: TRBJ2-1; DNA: TGTGCCAGCAGCTTAGAAGGGACTAGCGCCGGGGAGGGGAATGAGCAGTTCTTC; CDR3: CASSLEGTSAGEGNEQFF
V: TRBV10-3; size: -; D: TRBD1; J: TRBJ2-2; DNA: TGTGCCATCAGTGAGTCTGGGACAGGGACTCGAAGAGCCGGGGAGCTGTTTTTT; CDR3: CAISESGTGTRRAGELFF
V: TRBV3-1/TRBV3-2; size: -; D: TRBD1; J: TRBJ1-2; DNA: TGTGCCAGCAGCCAATTACAGGGGACCTATGGCTACACCTTC; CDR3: CASSQLQGTYGYTF
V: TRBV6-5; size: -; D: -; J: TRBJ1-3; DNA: TGTGCCAGCAGCCCCGGTCTCTCTGGAAACACCATATATTTT; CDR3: CASSPGLSGNTIYF
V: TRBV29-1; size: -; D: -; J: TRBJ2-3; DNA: TGCAGCGTGGTTGTGGCAGGGCCAGATACGCAGTATTTT; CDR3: CSVVVAGPDTQYF
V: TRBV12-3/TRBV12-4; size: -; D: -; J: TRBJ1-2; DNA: TGTGCCAGCCGAACAGACACCTATGGCTACACCTTC; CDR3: CASRTDTYGYTF
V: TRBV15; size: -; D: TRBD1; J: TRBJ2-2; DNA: TGTGCCACCAGCAGGGGGACAGGAAGTTTTACCGGGGAGCTGTTTTTT; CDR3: CATSRGTGSFTGELFF
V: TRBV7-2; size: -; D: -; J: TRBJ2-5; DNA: TGTGCCAGCAGCTCGAGTAGCGGCGGAGAGACCCAGTACTTC; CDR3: CASSSSSGGETQYF
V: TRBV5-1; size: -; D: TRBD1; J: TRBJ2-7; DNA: TGCGCCAGCAGCTTGGGGACAGGGTATTCCCCGACCTACGAGCAGTACTTC; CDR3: CASSLGTGYSPTYEQYF
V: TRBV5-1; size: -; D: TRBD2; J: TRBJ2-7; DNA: TGCGCCAGCAGCATCACGGGAAGTCCCCTAGCGGGGGGCCCATACGAGCAGTACTTC; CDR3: CASSITGSPLAGGPYEQYF
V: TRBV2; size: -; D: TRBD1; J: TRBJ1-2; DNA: TGTGCCAGCAGTGAGCGGACAGGGGGAAGTGGCTACACCTTC; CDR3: CASSERTGGSGYTF
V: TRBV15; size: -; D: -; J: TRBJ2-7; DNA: TGTGCCACCAGCTCACCCGAGCGACTAAATTACGAGCAGTACTTC; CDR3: CATSSPERLNYEQYF
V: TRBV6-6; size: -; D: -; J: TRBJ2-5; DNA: TGTGCCAGCAGAAATACAGGGTTAGAGACCCAGTACTTC; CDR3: CASRNTGLETQYF
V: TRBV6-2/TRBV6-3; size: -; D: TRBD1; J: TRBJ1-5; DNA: TGTGCCAGCAGTTTTGCAGGGGGCCGTGATCAGCCCCAGCATTTT; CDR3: CASSFAGGRDQPQHF
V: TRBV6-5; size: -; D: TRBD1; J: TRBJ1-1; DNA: TGTGCCAGCACAAGAACAGGGACAGGGAACACTGAAGCTTTCTTT; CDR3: CASTRTGTGNTEAFF
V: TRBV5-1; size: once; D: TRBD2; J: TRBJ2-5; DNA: TGCGCCAGCAGCTTGGGTCCTAGCGGGGGGGCCCCCATGTACTTC; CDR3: CASSLGPSGGAPMYF
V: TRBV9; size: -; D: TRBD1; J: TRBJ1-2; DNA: TGTGCCAGCAGCGTCGGACAGGGGTTTGTTTTTGATGGCTACACCTTC; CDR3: CASSVGQGFVFDGYTF
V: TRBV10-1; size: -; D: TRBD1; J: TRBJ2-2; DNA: TGCGCCAGCAGTGAGTCTGGAACAGGGGACACCGGGGAGCTGTTTTTT; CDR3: CASSESGTGDTGELFF
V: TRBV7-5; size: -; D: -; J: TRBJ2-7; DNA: TGTGCCAGAAGCTTAGTTGGGGGCAGGGGGCCCTACGAGCAGTACTTC; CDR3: CARSLVGGRGPYEQYF
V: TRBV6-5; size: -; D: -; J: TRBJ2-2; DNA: TGTGCCAGCAGCCGGGACTGGGGAGCCGGGGAGCTGTTTTTT; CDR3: CASSRDWGAGELFF
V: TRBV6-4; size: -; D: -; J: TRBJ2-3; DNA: TGTGCCAGCAGTGACTCCTTCCAAAGCGGGCGGAAAGATACGCAGTATTTT; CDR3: CASSDSFQSGRKDTQYF
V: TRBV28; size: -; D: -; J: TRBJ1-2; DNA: TGTGCCAGCCATTTCGGGGTTTATGGCTACACCTTC; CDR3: CASHFGVYGYTF
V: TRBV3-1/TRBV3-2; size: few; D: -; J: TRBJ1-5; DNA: TGTGCCAGCAGCCAGGGCCGCATTAGCAATCAGCCCCAGCATTTT; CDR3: CASSQGRISNQPQHF
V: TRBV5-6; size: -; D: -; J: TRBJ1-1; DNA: TGTGCCAGCAGCTTGTTACTGACTGAAGCTTTCTTT; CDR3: CASSLLLTEAFF
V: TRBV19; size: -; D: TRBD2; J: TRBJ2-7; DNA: TGTGCCAGTAGTATGATTGCGGGAGATCATAGTTACGAGCAGTACTTC; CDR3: CASSMIAGDHSYEQYF
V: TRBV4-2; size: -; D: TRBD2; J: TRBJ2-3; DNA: TGTGCCAGCAGCCAAGATGGCACTAGCGGGAGTATGAATACGCAGTATTTT; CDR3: CASSQDGTSGSMNTQYF
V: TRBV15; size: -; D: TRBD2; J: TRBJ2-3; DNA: TGTGCCACCAGCAGAGATGGGGGGGATGGCACAGATACGCAGTATTTT; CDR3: CATSRDGGDGTDTQYF